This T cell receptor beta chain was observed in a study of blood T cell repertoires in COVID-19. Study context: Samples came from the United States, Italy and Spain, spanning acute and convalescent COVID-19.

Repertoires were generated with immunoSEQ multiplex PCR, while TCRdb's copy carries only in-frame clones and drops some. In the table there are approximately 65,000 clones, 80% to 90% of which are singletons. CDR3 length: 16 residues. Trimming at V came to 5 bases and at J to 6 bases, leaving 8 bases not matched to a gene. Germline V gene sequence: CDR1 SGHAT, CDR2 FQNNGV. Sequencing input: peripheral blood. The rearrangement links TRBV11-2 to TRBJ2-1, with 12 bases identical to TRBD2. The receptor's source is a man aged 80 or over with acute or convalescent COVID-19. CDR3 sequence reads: CASSPRLAGVFNEQFF. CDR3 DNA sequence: TGTGCCAGCAGCCCTAGACTAGCGGGAGTTTTCAATGAGCAGTTCTTC.